This T cell receptor (beta chain) derives from a study of T cell responses to AZD1222 COVID-19 vaccine. Overall study results and limits: Among spike-specific TCRs, nearly half reportedly target unmutated variant regions. When two AZD1222 doses had been given, Spike-specific TCR breadth and depth rose. Repertoires were sampled only after the peak T cell response. Baseline serology detected seropositivity in only six or seven AZD1222 recipients.

Germline assignment: CDR1 LGHNT and CDR2 FRNRAP. V was pared by 2 bases and J by 0 bases, with 13 bases between. The CDR3 consists of 16 residues. TCRdb's copy holds only in-frame clones and misses some; the assay was immunoSEQ multiplex PCR. The table has 150,000 or so clones, approximately 90% seen once. About this clone: Its antigen is not known.

Specimen: peripheral blood, collected on day 0 of MenACWY control vaccination. The chain uses TRBV12-5 and TRBJ2-5; maybe TRBD2 (5 bases). The TCR was taken from an adult in good health. The CDR3 sequence is CASGLNLAGYQETQYF. In DNA, the CDR3 is TGTGCTAGTGGTTTGAACCTAGCCGGATACCAAGAGACCCAGTACTTC.